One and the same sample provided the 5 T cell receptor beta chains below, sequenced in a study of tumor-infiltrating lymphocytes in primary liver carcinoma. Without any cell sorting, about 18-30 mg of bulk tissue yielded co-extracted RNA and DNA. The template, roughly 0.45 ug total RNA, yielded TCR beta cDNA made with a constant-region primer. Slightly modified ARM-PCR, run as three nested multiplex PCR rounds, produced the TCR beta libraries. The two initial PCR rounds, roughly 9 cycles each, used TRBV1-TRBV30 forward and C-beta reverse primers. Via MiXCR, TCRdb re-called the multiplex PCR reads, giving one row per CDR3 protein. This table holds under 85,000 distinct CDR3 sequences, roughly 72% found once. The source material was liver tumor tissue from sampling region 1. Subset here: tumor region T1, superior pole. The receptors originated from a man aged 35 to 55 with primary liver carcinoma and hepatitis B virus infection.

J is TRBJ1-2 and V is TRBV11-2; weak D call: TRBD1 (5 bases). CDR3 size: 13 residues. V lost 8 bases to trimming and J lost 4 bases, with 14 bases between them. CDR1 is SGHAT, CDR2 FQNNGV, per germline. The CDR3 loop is CASALEGSYGYTF. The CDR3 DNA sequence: TGTGCCAGCGCCTTAGAGGGGAGCTATGGCTACACCTTC.

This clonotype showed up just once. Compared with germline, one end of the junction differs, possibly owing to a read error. The CDR3 loop reads CTSSFEERAQYF. CDR3 coding DNA: TGTACCAGCAGCTTCGAGGAAAGGGCTCAGTACTTC. This chain uses TRBV11-2 with TRBJ2-5; D is unresolved. This CDR3 comprises 12 residues. Germline V lookup: CDR1 SGHAT, CDR2 FQNNGV.

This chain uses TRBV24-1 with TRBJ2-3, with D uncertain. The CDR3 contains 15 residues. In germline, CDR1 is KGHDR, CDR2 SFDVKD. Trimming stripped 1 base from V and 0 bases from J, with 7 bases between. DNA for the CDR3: TGTGCCACCAGTGATTTCGCGAGCAGCACAGATACGCAGTATTTT. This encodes CATSDFASSTDTQYF.

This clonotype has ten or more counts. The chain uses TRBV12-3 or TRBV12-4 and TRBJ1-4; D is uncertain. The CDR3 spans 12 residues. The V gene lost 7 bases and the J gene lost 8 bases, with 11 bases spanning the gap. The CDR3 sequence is CASTLGGEKLFF. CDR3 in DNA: TGTGCCAGCACCCTAGGAGGAGAAAAACTGTTTTTT.

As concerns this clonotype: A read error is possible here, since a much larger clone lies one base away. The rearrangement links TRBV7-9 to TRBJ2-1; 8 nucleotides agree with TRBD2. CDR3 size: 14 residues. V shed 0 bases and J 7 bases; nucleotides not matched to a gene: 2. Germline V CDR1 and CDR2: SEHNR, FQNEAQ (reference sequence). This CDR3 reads CASSLAIAGNEQFF. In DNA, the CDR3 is TGTGCCAGCAGCTTAGCGATAGCGGGAAATGAGCAGTTCTTC.